The present entry profiles one TCR beta chain with its context. This specimen belongs to a study of blood T cell repertoires in COVID-19. TCRdb keeps only in-frame clones here, not all; method: immunoSEQ multiplex PCR. Found here are 180,000 or so clones, about 88% of them singletons; the top ten hold under 3.5%. The germline V gene has CDR1 LNHNV and CDR2 YYDKDF (reference sequence). The length of the CDR3 is 17 residues. Trimming left V 1 base short and J 1 base short, with 16 bases between. The rearrangement joins TRBV15 to TRBJ1-1; D might be TRBD1 (5 bases). This receptor was identified in a woman in her 30s with active or convalescent COVID-19. What was sequenced was peripheral blood. The CDR3 sequence is CATSRGSLAGPNTEAFF. Written as DNA, the CDR3 is TGTGCCACCAGCAGAGGCTCCTTGGCAGGGCCGAACACTGAAGCTTTCTTT.